The 23 T cell receptor beta chains below were found in one sample sequenced in a study of T cell responses to AZD1222 COVID-19 vaccine. Here immunoSEQ multiplex PCR was the method, and the copy in TCRdb shows in-frame clones only, minus some. The repertoire holds approximately 93,000 clones, approximately 89% seen once, with about 5.4% in the top ten. Sequenced here: peripheral blood, sampled 28 days after the second AZD1222 dose. Receptors originate from an adult who received the AZD1222 COVID-19 vaccine.

The CDR3 region has the DNA TGTGCCATCGGGACAGGTTCGTACGAGCAGTACTTC. It translates to CAIGTGSYEQYF. The gene calls are TRBV10-3 and TRBJ2-7; 8 bases map to TRBD1. Per the germline V gene, CDR1 is ENHRY and CDR2 is SYGVKD. The CDR3 is 12 residues long. J was trimmed by 4 bases and V by 8 bases; bases with no gene match: 4.

This clone has only a few counts. The rearrangement links TRBV6-4 to TRBJ2-4; D gene ambiguous. Trimming pared 0 bases from V and 1 base from J, leaving 4 bases between. Germline V gene lookup returns CDR1 MRHNA and CDR2 SNTAGT. The CDR3 loop spans 14 amino acids. CDR3 amino acids: CASSDSGAKNIQYF. The DNA for the CDR3 is TGTGCCAGCAGTGACTCGGGGGCCAAAAACATTCAGTACTTC.

This clone has only a few counts. The rearrangement uses TRBV9 and TRBJ1-5; no reliable D call. CDR1 and CDR2 (germline): SGDLS, YYNGEE. Between the trimmed V and J ends, which lost 6 bases and 6 bases, there was a span of 19 bases. The CDR3 runs to 15 residues. CDR3 in amino acids: CASKVGPGRCQPQHF. The CDR3 nucleotides read TGTGCCAGCAAGGTTGGCCCCGGCAGGTGTCAGCCCCAGCATTTT.

The V and J genes are TRBV6-1 and TRBJ2-2; TRBD1 matches at 8 bases. This CDR3 spans 17 amino acids. The V gene end was trimmed by 1 base and the J gene end by 9 bases; junction bases not matched to a gene: 13. The germline V gene has CDR1 MNHNS and CDR2 SASEGT. CDR3 residues: CASSEDRGLRAVRELFF. The CDR3 coding sequence is TGTGCCAGCAGTGAAGACAGGGGGTTACGTGCGGTGAGGGAGCTGTTTTTT.

The chain recombines TRBV9 with TRBJ2-3; TRBD1 matches at 8 bases. The CDR3 length is 13 residues. The germline V gene has CDR1 SGDLS and CDR2 YYNGEE. J gave up 6 bases and V 7 bases, and 7 bases lay outside the gene matches. The CDR3 protein is CASSSHRGDTQYF. The CDR3 coding sequence is TGTGCCAGCTCGAGCCACAGGGGGGATACGCAGTATTTT.

This clone was observed a few times. The chain uses TRBV30 and TRBJ1-1; D not certain. V lost 0 bases, J lost 2 bases, and 7 bases lay in between. This CDR3 region has 13 residues. Germline CDR1 reads GTSNPN; CDR2 reads SVGIG (reference sequence). The CDR3 loop reads CAWSVDTNTEAFF. The CDR3 DNA follows: TGTGCCTGGAGTGTTGATACCAACACTGAAGCTTTCTTT.

The genes are TRBV10-1 and TRBJ1-4, with D perhaps matching TRBD1 (6 bases). The germline gives CDR1 WNHNN, CDR2 SYGVQD (reference sequence). The CDR3 consists of 16 residues. Deletions cut 8 bases from V and 3 bases from J, with 19 bases between. The CDR3 spells CASPRGGLRANEKLFF. In DNA, the CDR3 is TGCGCCAGCCCACGGGGGGGGCTGAGGGCTAATGAAAAACTGTTTTTT.

In its sample, this clone was seen a few times. The gene calls are TRBV30 and TRBJ1-5; D is unclear. Germline CDR1 GTSNPN, CDR2 SVGIG (reference sequence). V was pared by 3 bases and J by 6 bases, with 12 bases between. The CDR3 runs 13 residues. CDR3 amino acids: CAWSERRLQPQHF. CDR3 nucleotides: TGTGCCTGGAGCGAAAGACGACTTCAGCCCCAGCATTTT.

The chain joins TRBV6-1 to TRBJ1-2; D remains unclear. This CDR3 is built from 13 residues. Germline assignment: CDR1 MNHNS and CDR2 SASEGT. V shed 3 bases and J shed 8 bases, with 13 bases lying between them. The DNA of the CDR3 is TGTGCCAGCAGTGATGGGGTGTATGGGGGCTACACCTTC. It codes for CASSDGVYGGYTF.

The DNA of the CDR3 is TGCGCCAGCAGCTTCGGGACAACTGCAACTAATGAAAAACTGTTTTTT. This gives the protein CASSFGTTATNEKLFF. The chain carries TRBV4-3 and TRBJ1-4, with D perhaps matching TRBD1 (6 bases). V lost 5 bases and J lost 0, with 13 bases in between. Germline V gene sequence: CDR1 LGHNA, CDR2 YSLEER. The length of the CDR3 is 16 residues.

The rearrangement joins TRBV9 to TRBJ2-1; 7 nucleotides line up with TRBD2. Germline V gives CDR1 SGDLS, CDR2 YYNGEE. The CDR3 has 14 residues. Germline trimming cut 3 bases from V and 4 bases from J; bases unmatched to any gene: 4. The CDR3 reads CASSEGLPYNEQFF. The CDR3 region has the DNA TGTGCCAGCAGCGAGGGACTACCTTACAATGAGCAGTTCTTC.

The chain couples TRBV29-1 to TRBJ1-3, with D unresolved. This CDR3 is 14 amino acids long. Germline V gene sequence: CDR1 SQVTM, CDR2 ANQGSEA. The V gene lost 4 bases and the J gene lost 4 bases, with 14 bases spanning the gap. CDR3 coding DNA: TGCAGCGTTGCCCCCACGGGTAGAGGAAACACCATATATTTT. The encoded protein is CSVAPTGRGNTIYF.

CDR3 region: CASSPGGGAATGELFF. CDR3 coding DNA: TGTGCCAGCAGCCCAGGCGGGGGGGCCGCCACCGGGGAGCTGTTTTTT. This chain links TRBV6-2 or TRBV6-3 with TRBJ2-2; 9 nucleotides match TRBD2. The length of the CDR3 is 16 residues. V shed 6 bases, J shed 4 bases, and the junction held 9 bases outside the gene matches. CDR1 and CDR2 from the germline V gene are MNHEY and SVGEGT.

The chain combines TRBV12-3 or TRBV12-4 with TRBJ1-1; a weak D match, TRBD1 (5 bases). Trimming left V 4 bases short and J 4 bases short, with 10 bases between. The CDR3 has 13 residues. CDR3 sequence reads: CASSSTVFTEAFF. CDR3 in DNA: TGTGCCAGCAGTTCGACAGTGTTCACTGAAGCTTTCTTT.

The chain carries TRBV7-9 and TRBJ1-2; no clear D. Germline values: CDR1 SEHNR, CDR2 FQNEAQ (reference sequence). This CDR3 has 16 amino acids. The V gene lost 0 bases and the J gene lost 4 bases, with 15 bases spanning the gap. The CDR3, as DNA: TGTGCCAGCAGCTTAGCGCCAGTAGGGCGAGGCTATGGCTACACCTTC. This gives the protein CASSLAPVGRGYGYTF.

This chain uses TRBV6-6 with TRBJ2-7; 7 bases align to TRBD2. J gave up 4 bases and V 2 bases, and 5 bases lay outside the gene matches. Germline lookup yields CDR1 MNHNY and CDR2 SVGAGI (reference sequence). This CDR3 spans 14 amino acids. The CDR3 DNA reads as TGTGCCAGCAGTTACCGGGGCGGGGGTTACGAGCAGTACTTC. This translates into CASSYRGGGYEQYF.

V is TRBV28 and J is TRBJ1-4; D remains unclear. This CDR3 has 16 residues. Deletions cut 1 base from V and 0 bases from J, with 9 bases between. In germline, CDR1 is MDHEN, CDR2 SYDVKM. The CDR3 loop reads CASSLSGSSTNEKLFF. The DNA for the CDR3 is TGTGCCAGCAGTTTATCTGGGAGTTCAACTAATGAAAAACTGTTTTTT.

This chain links TRBV11-3 with TRBJ2-2, with D hard to call. The CDR3 is made up of 12 amino acids. V dropped 2 bases and J dropped 6 bases, with 4 bases sitting between them. CDR1 is SGHNT and CDR2 is YENEEA in the germline V gene. DNA for the CDR3: TGTGCCAGCAGCTTAAGGCCCGGGGAGCTGTTTTTT. Translated: CASSLRPGELFF.

V is TRBV4-3 and J is TRBJ2-1; TRBD2 matches at 12 bases. The CDR3 contains 20 residues. CDR1 is LGHNA and CDR2 is YSLEER in the germline V gene. V lost 0 bases to trimming and J lost 1 base; unmatched junction nucleotides: 10. CDR3 DNA sequence: TGCGCCAGCAGCCAAGATCTAGCGGGGGGGAGGTCTGTATCCTACAATGAGCAGTTCTTC. Translated: CASSQDLAGGRSVSYNEQFF.

This clone was seen a single time. This rearrangement joins TRBV19 to TRBJ1-6; 7 bases align to TRBD1. CDR3 size: 17 residues. In germline, CDR1 is LNHDA, CDR2 SQIVND (reference sequence). Trimming cost V 5 bases and J 9 bases; bases outside gene matches: 16. DNA for the CDR3: TGTGCCAGTAGTCGATACCCGCCTCAGGGGGATAGTTCACCCCTCCACTTT. This translates into CASSRYPPQGDSSPLHF.

Comments on this clone: The same CDR3 is also encoded by other DNA sequences in this sample. The V gene is TRBV7-9, the J gene TRBJ2-7; no firm D call. Germline loops: CDR1 SEHNR, CDR2 FQNEAQ (reference sequence). The CDR3 consists of 11 residues. V was trimmed by 6 bases and J by 3 bases, leaving 6 bases between them. The CDR3 protein is CASSPSYEQYF. The CDR3 region has the DNA TGTGCCAGCAGTCCCAGCTACGAGCAGTACTTC. The variable domain in full, with the rest retrieved from reference TRBV7-9 and TRBJ2-7, is DTGVSQNPRHKITKRGQNVTFRCDPISEHNRLYWYRQTLGQGPEFLTYFQNEAQLEKSRLLSDRFSAERPKGSFSTLEIQRTEQGDSAMYLCASSPSYEQYFGPGTRLTVT.

This sequence joins TRBV9 and TRBJ2-1, with D unclear. The CDR3 consists of 11 residues. V shed 4 bases and J shed 10 bases, with 9 bases lying between them. Germline lookup yields CDR1 SGDLS and CDR2 YYNGEE. CDR3 DNA: TGTGCCAGCAGCATCAGCTCCGAGCAGTTCTTC. Encoded protein: CASSISSEQFF. The complete variable domain, with remaining parts taken from reference TRBV9 and TRBJ2-1, reads DSGVTQTPKHLITATGQRVTLRCSPRSGDLSVYWYQQSLDQGLQFLIQYYNGEERAKGNILERFSAQQFPDLHSELNLSSLELGDSALYFCASSISSEQFFGPGTRLTVL.

This chain links TRBV7-9 with TRBJ1-4, with TRBD1 identical over 9 bases. Trimming removed 1 base from V and 7 bases from J; junction bases left unmatched: 4. The CDR3 sequence is 15 residues long. Per germline, CDR1 SEHNR and CDR2 FQNEAQ (reference sequence). The CDR3 DNA follows: TGTGCCAGCAGCTTAGGGGACAGGGATGCTGAAAAACTGTTTTTT. Amino acids: CASSLGDRDAEKLFF. Combining the CDR3 with reference TRBV7-9 and TRBJ1-4 gives the whole variable domain DTGVSQNPRHKITKRGQNVTFRCDPISEHNRLYWYRQTLGQGPEFLTYFQNEAQLEKSRLLSDRFSAERPKGSFSTLEIQRTEQGDSAMYLCASSLGDRDAEKLFFGSGTQLSVL.